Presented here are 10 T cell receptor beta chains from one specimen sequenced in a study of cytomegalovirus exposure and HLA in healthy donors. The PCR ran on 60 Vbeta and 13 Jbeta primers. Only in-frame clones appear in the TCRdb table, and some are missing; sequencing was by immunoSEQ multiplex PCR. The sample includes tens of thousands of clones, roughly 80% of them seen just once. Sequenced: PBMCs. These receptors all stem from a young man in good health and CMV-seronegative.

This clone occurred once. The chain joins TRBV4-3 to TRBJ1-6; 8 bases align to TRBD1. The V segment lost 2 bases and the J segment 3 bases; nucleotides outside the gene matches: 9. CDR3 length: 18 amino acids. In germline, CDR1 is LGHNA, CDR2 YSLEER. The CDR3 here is CASSQLLQGGGYNSPLHF. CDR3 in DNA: TGCGCCAGCAGCCAACTATTACAGGGGGGAGGCTATAATTCACCCCTCCACTTT.

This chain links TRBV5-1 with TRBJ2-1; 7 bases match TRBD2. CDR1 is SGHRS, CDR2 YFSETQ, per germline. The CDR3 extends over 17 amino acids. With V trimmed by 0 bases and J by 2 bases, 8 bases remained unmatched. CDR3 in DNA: TGCGCCAGCAGCTTGGGGGCGGGAGAGGGGACCTACAATGAGCAGTTCTTC. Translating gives CASSLGAGEGTYNEQFF.

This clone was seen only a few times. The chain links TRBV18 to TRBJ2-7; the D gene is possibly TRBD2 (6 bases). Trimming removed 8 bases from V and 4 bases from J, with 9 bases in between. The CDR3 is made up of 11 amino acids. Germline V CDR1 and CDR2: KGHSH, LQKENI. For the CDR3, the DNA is TGTGCCAGCGCCCGGGAGTACGAGCAGTACTTC. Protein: CASAREYEQYF. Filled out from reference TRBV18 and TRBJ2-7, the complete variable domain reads NAGVMQNPRHLVRRRGQEARLRCSPMKGHSHVYWYRQLPEEGLKFMVYLQKENIIDESGMPKERFSAEFPKEGPSILRIQQVVRGDSAAYFCASAREYEQYFGPGTRLTVT.

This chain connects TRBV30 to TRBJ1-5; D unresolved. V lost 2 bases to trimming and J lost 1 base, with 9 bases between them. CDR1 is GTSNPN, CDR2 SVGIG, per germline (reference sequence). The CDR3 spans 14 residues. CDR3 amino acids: CAWSRGSSNQPQHF. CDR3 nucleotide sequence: TGTGCCTGGAGTCGAGGGAGCAGCAATCAGCCCCAGCATTTT.

CDR3 amino acids: CSVGQGTEAFF. CDR3 DNA sequence: TGCAGCGTGGGACAGGGGACTGAAGCTTTCTTT. The rearrangement uses TRBV29-1 and TRBJ1-1, with TRBD1 matching over 10 bases. CDR1 is SQVTM, CDR2 ANQGSEA, per germline. The CDR3 is made up of 11 amino acids. V dropped 6 bases and J dropped 5; count of bases not matched to a gene: 0.

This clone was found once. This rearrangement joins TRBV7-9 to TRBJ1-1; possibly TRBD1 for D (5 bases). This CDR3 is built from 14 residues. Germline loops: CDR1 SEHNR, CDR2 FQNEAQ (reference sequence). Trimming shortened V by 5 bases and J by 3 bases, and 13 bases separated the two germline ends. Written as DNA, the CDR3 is TGTGCCAGCAGCCCAATACGGGGGGACACTGAAGCTTTCTTT. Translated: CASSPIRGDTEAFF.

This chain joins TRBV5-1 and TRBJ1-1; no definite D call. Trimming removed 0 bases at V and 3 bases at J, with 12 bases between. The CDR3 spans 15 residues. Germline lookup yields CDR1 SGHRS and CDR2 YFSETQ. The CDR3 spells CASSLGPGVDTEAFF. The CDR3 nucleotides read TGCGCCAGCAGCTTGGGACCGGGTGTGGACACTGAAGCTTTCTTT.

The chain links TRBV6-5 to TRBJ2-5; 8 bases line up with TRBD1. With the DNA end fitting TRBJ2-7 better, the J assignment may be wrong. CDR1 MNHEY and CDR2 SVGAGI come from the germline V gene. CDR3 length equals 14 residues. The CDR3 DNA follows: TGTGCCAGCAATAAACAGGGGGGAGGCTACGAGCAGTACTTC. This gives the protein CASNKQGGGYEQYF.

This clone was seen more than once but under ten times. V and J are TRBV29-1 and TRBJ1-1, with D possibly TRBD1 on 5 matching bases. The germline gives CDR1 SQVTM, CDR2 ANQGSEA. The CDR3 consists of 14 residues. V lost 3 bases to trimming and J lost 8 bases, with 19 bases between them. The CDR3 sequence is CSVDGLTGAGEAFF. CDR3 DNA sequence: TGCAGCGTTGATGGGTTAACAGGAGCGGGAGAAGCTTTCTTT.

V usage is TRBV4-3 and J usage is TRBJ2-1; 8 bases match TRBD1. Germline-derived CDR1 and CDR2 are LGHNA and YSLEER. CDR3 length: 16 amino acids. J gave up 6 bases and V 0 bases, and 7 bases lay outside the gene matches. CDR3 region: CASSQDVGQGRNEQFF. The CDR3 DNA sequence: TGCGCCAGCAGCCAAGATGTTGGACAGGGACGCAATGAGCAGTTCTTC.